Listed here are 9 T cell receptor beta chains from one sample, sequenced in a study of shared T cell receptors in the human thymus. Sequencing used immunoSEQ multiplex PCR; TCRdb keeps in-frame clones, though not all of them. The sample records some 640,000 clones, about 87% being singletons. These same data were also listed under a study on human thymus T cells.

Sequencing was done on a sample of thymocytes. These TCRs come from a boy under three years old with a congenital heart defect.

The V and J genes are TRBV12-5 and TRBJ2-7; 7 bases fit TRBD1. Germline loops: CDR1 LGHNT, CDR2 FRNRAP. The junction had 18 bases not matched to a gene; V was cut back by 5 bases and J by 5 bases. This CDR3 is built from 17 residues. The CDR3 reads CASGPHKAKQGFNEQYF. The CDR3 DNA is TGTGCTAGTGGTCCTCACAAAGCAAAACAGGGGTTCAACGAGCAGTACTTC. The full variable domain, rest sourced from reference TRBV12-5 and TRBJ2-7, is DARVTQTPRHKVTEMGQEVTMRCQPILGHNTVFWYRQTMMQGLELLAYFRNRAPLDDSGMPKDRFSAEMPDATLATLKIQPSEPRDSAVYFCASGPHKAKQGFNEQYFGPGTRLTVT.

This chain joins TRBV28 and TRBJ1-2; D possibly corresponds to TRBD1 (5 bases). Germline-derived CDR1 and CDR2 are MDHEN and SYDVKM. Trimming left V 5 bases short and J 5 bases short, with 15 bases between. The CDR3 has 14 residues. The CDR3 sequence is CASSPPGGGYGYTF. CDR3 nucleotides: TGTGCCAGCAGTCCCCCCGGGGGGGGGTATGGCTACACCTTC.

This clone was picked up a small number of times. The chain joins TRBV18 to TRBJ2-6; possible D gene TRBD1, 6 bases. The CDR3 totals 20 residues. The V gene's germline CDR1 is KGHSH and CDR2 LQKENI. The germline V and J ends were trimmed by 0 bases and 4 bases, with 22 bases remaining between them. The DNA of the CDR3 is TGTGCCAGCTCACCACCGATTCTTGTCAGGGGCGCTTCCGGGGCCAACGTCCTGACTTTC. This sequence encodes CASSPPILVRGASGANVLTF.

CDR3 DNA sequence: TGTGCCAGCAGTGAGGCCCAAGAGACCCAGTACTTC. Its protein product is CASSEAQETQYF. The chain couples TRBV28 to TRBJ2-5; D is unresolved. Between the trimmed V and J ends, which lost 5 bases and 1 base, there was a span of 5 bases. Germline V gives CDR1 MDHEN, CDR2 SYDVKM. This CDR3 is 12 amino acids long.

The CDR3 region has the DNA TGTGCCAGCAGTAAAACAGGTTCGGGCGAGCAGTACTTC. Protein: CASSKTGSGEQYF. The chain combines TRBV28 with TRBJ2-7, with D maybe TRBD1 (5 bases). This CDR3 region has 13 residues. Looked up from germline, CDR1 is MDHEN and CDR2 is SYDVKM. Trimming took off 5 bases at V and 6 bases at J, with 14 bases between the two ends.

The chain recombines TRBV9 with TRBJ1-3; TRBD1 might be the D (6 bases). This CDR3 has 17 amino acids. Germline CDR1 SGDLS, CDR2 YYNGEE. The germline V and J ends were trimmed by 2 bases and 4 bases, with 19 bases remaining between them. CDR3 coding DNA: TGTGCCAGCAGCGTGACCGGGCAGGGGAAGTTGGGAAACACCATATATTTT. This codes for CASSVTGQGKLGNTIYF.

This clone appeared a single time. This chain connects TRBV27 to TRBJ2-1, with 11 bases that match TRBD2. The V and J ends lost 4 bases and 7 bases, in that order; junction bases with no gene match: 3. This CDR3 is built from 14 residues. Germline values: CDR1 MNHEY, CDR2 SMNVEV (reference sequence). The CDR3 loop reads CASSYSSGGNEQFF. CDR3 in DNA: TGTGCCAGCAGTTACTCTAGCGGGGGGAATGAGCAGTTCTTC.

This clone was counted a single time. This rearrangement joins TRBV30 to TRBJ1-2; 11 bases align to TRBD1. The CDR3 totals 14 residues. In germline, CDR1 is GTSNPN, CDR2 SVGIG (reference sequence). Losses at the gene ends were 2 bases for V and 5 bases for J; bases not matched to a gene: 4. The CDR3 loop reads CAWSWGQGVYGYTF. CDR3 DNA sequence: TGTGCCTGGAGTTGGGGACAGGGGGTTTATGGCTACACCTTC.

J is TRBJ1-1 and V is TRBV6-5, with TRBD1 as a possible D gene (5 bases). Trimming took off 4 bases at V and 7 bases at J, with 7 bases between the two ends. The germline V gene has CDR1 MNHEY and CDR2 SVGAGI. CDR3 length: 11 amino acids. CDR3 region: CASSSGFEAFF. The CDR3 DNA follows: TGTGCCAGCAGTTCAGGGTTTGAAGCTTTCTTT.